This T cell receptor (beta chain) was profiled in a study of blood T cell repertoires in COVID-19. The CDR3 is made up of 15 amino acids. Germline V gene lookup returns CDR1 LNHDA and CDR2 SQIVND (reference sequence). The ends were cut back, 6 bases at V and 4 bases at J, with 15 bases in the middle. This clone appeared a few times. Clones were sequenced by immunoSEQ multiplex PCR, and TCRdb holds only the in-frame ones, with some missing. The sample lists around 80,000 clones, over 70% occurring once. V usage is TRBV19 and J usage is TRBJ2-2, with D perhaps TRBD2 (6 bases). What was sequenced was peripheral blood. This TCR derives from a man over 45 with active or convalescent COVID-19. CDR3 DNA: TGTGCCAGTAGACCTGACAAGGGAGGCACCGGGGAGCTGTTTTTT. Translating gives CASRPDKGGTGELFF.